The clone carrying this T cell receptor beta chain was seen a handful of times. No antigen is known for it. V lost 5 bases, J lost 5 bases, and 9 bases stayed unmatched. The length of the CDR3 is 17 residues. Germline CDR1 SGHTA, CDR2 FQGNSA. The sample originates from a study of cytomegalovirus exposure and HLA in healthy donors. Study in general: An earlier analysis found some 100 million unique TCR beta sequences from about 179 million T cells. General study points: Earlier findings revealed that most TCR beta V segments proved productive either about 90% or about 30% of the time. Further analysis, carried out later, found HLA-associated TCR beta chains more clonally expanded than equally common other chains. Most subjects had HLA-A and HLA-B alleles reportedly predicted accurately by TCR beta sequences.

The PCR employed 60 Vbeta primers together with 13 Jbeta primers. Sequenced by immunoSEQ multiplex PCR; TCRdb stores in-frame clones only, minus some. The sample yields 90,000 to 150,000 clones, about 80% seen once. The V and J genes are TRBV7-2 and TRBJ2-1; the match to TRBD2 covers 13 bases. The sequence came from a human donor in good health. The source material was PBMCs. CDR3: CASSPYLLAGGNNEQFF. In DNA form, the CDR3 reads TGTGCCAGCAGCCCTTACCTACTAGCGGGGGGGAACAATGAGCAGTTCTTC.